These 23 T cell receptor beta chains were all obtained from the same sample, sequenced in a study of blood T cell repertoires in COVID-19. TCRdb keeps only in-frame clones here, not all; method: immunoSEQ multiplex PCR. The sample contains approximately 97,000 clones, over 70% of which appear only once. The sequencing input was peripheral blood. All receptors derive from a man aged 60 to 69 with acute or convalescent COVID-19.

V gene TRBV5-4 combines with J gene TRBJ2-6, with TRBD1 identical over 7 bases. Per the germline V gene, CDR1 is SGHNT and CDR2 is YYREEE (reference sequence). This CDR3 is built from 16 residues. V lost 0 bases, J lost 2 bases, and 2 bases stayed unmatched. The CDR3 loop is CASSLDRGAGANVLTF. DNA of the CDR3: TGTGCCAGCAGCTTGGACAGGGGAGCTGGGGCCAACGTCCTGACTTTC. Using reference TRBV5-4 and TRBJ2-6 for the parts outside the CDR3, the full variable domain is ETGVTQSPTHLIKTRGQQVTLRCSSQSGHNTVSWYQQALGQGPQFIFQYYREEENGRGNFPPRFSGLQFPNYSSELNVNALELDDSALYLCASSLDRGAGANVLTFGAGSRLTVL.

The chain combines TRBV12-3 or TRBV12-4 with TRBJ2-3; D possibly corresponds to TRBD1 (6 bases). This CDR3 is 13 amino acids long. V was clipped by 0 bases and J by 8 bases, with 9 bases between them. The CDR3 nucleotides read TGTGCCAGCAGTTTAGCGCTAGGGGGTACGCAGTATTTT. The encoded protein is CASSLALGGTQYF.

The rearrangement uses TRBV15 and TRBJ1-4; the D gene is possibly TRBD1 (6 bases). V shed 6 bases and J shed 6 bases, with 17 bases lying between them. CDR3 length: 15 amino acids. From germline, CDR1 is LNHNV and CDR2 YYDKDF (reference sequence). Here the CDR3 reads CATSTVQGRDEKLFF. CDR3 sequence (DNA): TGTGCCACCAGTACTGTACAGGGAAGGGATGAAAAACTGTTTTTT.

This chain uses TRBV7-2 with TRBJ2-1; TRBD2 agrees at 11 bases. Germline assignment: CDR1 SGHTA and CDR2 FQGNSA. The CDR3 length is 17 residues. Trimming at V came to 4 bases and at J to 4 bases, leaving 9 bases not matched to a gene. CDR3 sequence reads: CASSSRPSSGGYNEQFF. The CDR3 DNA follows: TGTGCCAGCAGCTCCCGACCCTCTAGCGGGGGGTACAATGAGCAGTTCTTC.

The CDR3 DNA reads as TGTGCCAGCAGCGCCGACGGGGGGGTCTACAATGAGCAGTTCTTC. It codes for CASSADGGVYNEQFF. The chain has TRBV7-6 and TRBJ2-1; 8 bases are shared with TRBD2. With 5 bases clipped from V and 3 bases from J, the junction kept 6 bases outside the gene matches. The germline gives CDR1 SGHVS, CDR2 FNYEAQ. This CDR3 is built from 15 residues.

The chain has TRBV7-2 and TRBJ1-5; no definite D call. Looked up from germline, CDR1 is SGHTA and CDR2 is FQGNSA. V was trimmed by 3 bases and J by 6 bases, leaving 6 bases between them. This CDR3 spans 12 amino acids. The CDR3 region has the DNA TGTGCCAGCAGCTTCTCCTTTCAGCCCCAGCATTTT. The encoded protein is CASSFSFQPQHF.

This rearrangement joins TRBV28 to TRBJ2-1; TRBD2 aligns across 12 bases. Germline CDR1 MDHEN, CDR2 SYDVKM. V lost 2 bases and J lost 10; bases outside the gene matches: 0. The length of the CDR3 is 13 residues. The DNA for the CDR3 is TGTGCCAGCAGTTTAGGGACTAGCGGGGAGCAGTTCTTC. Encoded protein: CASSLGTSGEQFF.

This clone has just one count. This chain links TRBV19 with TRBJ1-5; 10 bases align to TRBD1. Trimming removed 2 bases from V and 6 bases from J; junction bases left unmatched: 10. The CDR3 has 17 residues. The germline V gene encodes CDR1 LNHDA and CDR2 SQIVND (reference sequence). The DNA of the CDR3 is TGTGCCAGTAGTATAAGAATAGGGACAGGGGCGGGTCAGCCCCAGCATTTT. It translates to CASSIRIGTGAGQPQHF. The variable domain in full, with the rest retrieved from reference TRBV19 and TRBJ1-5, is DGGITQSPKYLFRKEGQNVTLSCEQNLNHDAMYWYRQDPGQGLRLIYYSQIVNDFQKGDIAEGYSVSREKKESFPLTVTSAQKNPTAFYLCASSIRIGTGAGQPQHFGDGTRLSIL.

The chain links TRBV5-6 to TRBJ1-1; D may be TRBD1 (6 bases). V was pared by 0 bases and J by 4 bases, with 10 bases between. Germline V gene sequence: CDR1 SGHDT, CDR2 YYEEEE. The CDR3 is 14 amino acids. DNA for the CDR3: TGTGCCAGCAGCTTGGCACAGGGCGCCACTGAAGCTTTCTTT. Encoded protein: CASSLAQGATEAFF.

V and J are TRBV9 and TRBJ2-3; 7 bases are shared with TRBD2. CDR1 is SGDLS, CDR2 YYNGEE, per germline. The CDR3 runs to 15 residues. J was trimmed by 1 base and V by 2 bases; bases with no gene match: 4. The DNA of the CDR3 is TGTGCCAGCAGCGTTGGGGAGGGTGGCACAGATACGCAGTATTTT. Translating it yields CASSVGEGGTDTQYF.

This clone has just a few counts. The CDR3 region is CASGPGQWATEAFF. The CDR3 nucleotides read TGTGCTAGTGGTCCCGGACAGTGGGCCACTGAAGCTTTCTTT. V gene TRBV12-5 combines with J gene TRBJ1-1; the D gene is possibly TRBD1 (6 bases). V lost 5 bases and J lost 4, with 14 bases in between. The CDR3 is 14 residues long. Looked up from germline, CDR1 is LGHNT and CDR2 is FRNRAP. The variable domain in full, with the rest retrieved from reference TRBV12-5 and TRBJ1-1, is DARVTQTPRHKVTEMGQEVTMRCQPILGHNTVFWYRQTMMQGLELLAYFRNRAPLDDSGMPKDRFSAEMPDATLATLKIQPSEPRDSAVYFCASGPGQWATEAFFGQGTRLTVV.

The chain joins TRBV9 to TRBJ1-1; 7 bases match TRBD1. The V gene's germline CDR1 is SGDLS and CDR2 YYNGEE. The CDR3 has 15 residues. Trimming at V came to 0 bases and at J to 1 base, leaving 3 bases not matched to a gene. The CDR3, as DNA: TGTGCCAGCAGCGTAGGCCAGGGGGAGAACACTGAAGCTTTCTTT. It specifies CASSVGQGENTEAFF.

This clone showed up just once. V and J are TRBV2 and TRBJ1-3, with D maybe TRBD1 (5 bases). CDR1 is SNHLY, CDR2 FYNNEI, per germline. This CDR3 contains 14 residues. Trimming removed 6 bases at V and 2 bases at J, with 11 bases between. CDR3 sequence: CASRGSGTGNTIYF. CDR3 DNA: TGTGCCAGCAGAGGATCAGGGACTGGAAACACCATATATTTT.

J is TRBJ1-6 and V is TRBV18; D unresolved. Germline V gene lookup returns CDR1 KGHSH and CDR2 LQKENI. V shed 5 bases and J shed 8 bases, with 28 bases lying between them. The CDR3 spans 19 residues. The CDR3 here is CASSSSWVLDPSEDSPLHF. The CDR3 nucleotides read TGTGCCAGCTCATCGTCGTGGGTTCTTGACCCCTCTGAGGATTCACCCCTCCACTTT.

The chain couples TRBV7-2 to TRBJ2-1; D possibly corresponds to TRBD2 (5 bases). Trimming removed 2 bases from V and 6 bases from J, with 14 bases in between. The CDR3 length is 15 residues. Germline CDR1 is SGHTA and CDR2 is FQGNSA. CDR3 bases: TGTGCCAGCAGCTTAACGTCACGGGATATCAATGAGCAGTTCTTC. Protein: CASSLTSRDINEQFF.

The chain links TRBV6-1 to TRBJ2-1, with D unclear. V gave up 3 bases and J gave up 7 bases, with 13 bases separating them. The CDR3 totals 14 residues. Germline V lookup: CDR1 MNHNS, CDR2 SASEGT. CDR3 residues: CASSDTAILNEQFF. The DNA of the CDR3 is TGTGCCAGCAGTGATACGGCGATACTAAATGAGCAGTTCTTC.

The chain employs TRBV4-2 and TRBJ2-1, with D tentatively TRBD1 (5 bases). Germline V CDR1 and CDR2: LGHNA, YNFKEQ. V lost 0 bases, J lost 0 bases, and 21 bases lay in between. This CDR3 is 20 amino acids long. CDR3 coding DNA: TGTGCCAGCAGCCAAGATTCCCCAGGGTCGGTGAGAAGCTCCTACAATGAGCAGTTCTTC. Protein sequence: CASSQDSPGSVRSSYNEQFF.

The V call is TRBV27, the J call TRBJ2-3; perhaps TRBD1 as D (5 bases). Germline V lookup: CDR1 MNHEY, CDR2 SMNVEV (reference sequence). Trimming took 0 bases from V and 1 from J, leaving 5 bases between them. The CDR3 length is 14 residues. CDR3 nucleotides: TGTGCCAGCAGTTTATCCAGGGGCACAGATACGCAGTATTTT. Translation gives CASSLSRGTDTQYF.

The rearrangement uses TRBV19 and TRBJ1-5, with D possibly being TRBD1 (6 bases). This CDR3 contains 16 residues. The V gene's germline CDR1 is LNHDA and CDR2 SQIVND (reference sequence). V was shortened by 2 bases and J by 1 base, with 12 bases between the two germline ends. The CDR3 reads CASSIRGGRSNQPQHF. The DNA for the CDR3 is TGTGCCAGTAGTATAAGAGGGGGACGAAGCAATCAGCCCCAGCATTTT.

CDR3: CASSLYEPRTSGSFLSSEQYF. The CDR3 DNA follows: TGTGCCAGCAGTTTATACGAACCTAGGACTAGCGGGAGTTTTCTCTCTAGCGAGCAGTACTTC. This chain connects TRBV27 to TRBJ2-7; TRBD2 matches 13 bases. The CDR3 extends over 21 amino acids. The germline V gene has CDR1 MNHEY and CDR2 SMNVEV (reference sequence). With V trimmed by 1 base and J by 6 bases, 21 bases remained unmatched.

J is TRBJ1-2 and V is TRBV24-1; D remains unclear. V lost 4 bases and J lost 7, with 9 bases in between. This CDR3 spans 12 amino acids. Germline loops: CDR1 KGHDR, CDR2 SFDVKD. Here the CDR3 reads CATSDPSGGYTF. The CDR3 region has the DNA TGTGCCACCAGTGACCCTTCGGGTGGCTACACCTTC.

The V gene is TRBV4-1, the J gene TRBJ2-6; D unresolved. Germline V gene lookup returns CDR1 MGHRA and CDR2 YSYEKL. The CDR3 has 15 amino acids. Deletions cut 3 bases from V and 3 bases from J, with 9 bases between. In DNA, the CDR3 is TGCGCCAGCAGCCAGATGAGGTTTGGGGCCAACGTCCTGACTTTC. Protein sequence: CASSQMRFGANVLTF.

The rearrangement uses TRBV7-2 and TRBJ2-4, with TRBD2 identical over 7 bases. This CDR3 has 16 amino acids. V shed 1 base and J 6 bases; nucleotides not matched to a gene: 9. CDR1 and CDR2 (germline): SGHTA, FQGNSA. CDR3: CASSLGRGVQRNIQYF. In nucleotides, the CDR3 is TGTGCCAGCAGCTTAGGACGGGGGGTCCAAAGAAACATTCAGTACTTC.